This T cell receptor beta chain emerged from a study of graft-versus-host responses after intestinal transplantation. Background on the study: Each transplant was multivisceral, liver-intestinal, or isolated intestinal.

Profiling relied on immunoSEQ multiplex PCR, and the TCRdb table lists in-frame clones only, not all of them. Counted here are some 110,000 clones, 85% to 95% occurring once; the ten biggest clones make up more than 0.95%. Study-wide results and caveats: The presence of high graft-versus-host to host-versus-graft clonal ratios in allografts characterized patients with graft-donor T cell macrochimerism.

To note about this clone: Its antigen remains unknown.

The CDR3 totals 14 residues. Trimming cost V 2 bases and J 5 bases, with 12 bases left between them. Per germline, CDR1 SSHAT and CDR2 FNYEAQ (reference sequence). The chain employs TRBV7-7 and TRBJ2-5, with D tentatively TRBD2 (6 bases). The sequenced sample was unstimulated CD8+ T cells sorted from spleen or lymph node cells, obtained before transplant. The sequence derives from a human donor who was the organ donor for an intestinal transplant. The CDR3 DNA reads TGTGCCAGCAGCTTACGTCCCGGGACTGAGACCCAGTACTTC. This encodes CASSLRPGTETQYF. The full variable domain, its missing parts supplied by reference TRBV7-7 and TRBJ2-5, is GAGVSQSPRYKVTKRGQDVTLRCDPISSHATLYWYQQALGQGPEFLTYFNYEAQPDKSGLPSDRFSAERPEGSISTLTIQRTEQRDSAMYRCASSLRPGTETQYFGPGTRLLVL.